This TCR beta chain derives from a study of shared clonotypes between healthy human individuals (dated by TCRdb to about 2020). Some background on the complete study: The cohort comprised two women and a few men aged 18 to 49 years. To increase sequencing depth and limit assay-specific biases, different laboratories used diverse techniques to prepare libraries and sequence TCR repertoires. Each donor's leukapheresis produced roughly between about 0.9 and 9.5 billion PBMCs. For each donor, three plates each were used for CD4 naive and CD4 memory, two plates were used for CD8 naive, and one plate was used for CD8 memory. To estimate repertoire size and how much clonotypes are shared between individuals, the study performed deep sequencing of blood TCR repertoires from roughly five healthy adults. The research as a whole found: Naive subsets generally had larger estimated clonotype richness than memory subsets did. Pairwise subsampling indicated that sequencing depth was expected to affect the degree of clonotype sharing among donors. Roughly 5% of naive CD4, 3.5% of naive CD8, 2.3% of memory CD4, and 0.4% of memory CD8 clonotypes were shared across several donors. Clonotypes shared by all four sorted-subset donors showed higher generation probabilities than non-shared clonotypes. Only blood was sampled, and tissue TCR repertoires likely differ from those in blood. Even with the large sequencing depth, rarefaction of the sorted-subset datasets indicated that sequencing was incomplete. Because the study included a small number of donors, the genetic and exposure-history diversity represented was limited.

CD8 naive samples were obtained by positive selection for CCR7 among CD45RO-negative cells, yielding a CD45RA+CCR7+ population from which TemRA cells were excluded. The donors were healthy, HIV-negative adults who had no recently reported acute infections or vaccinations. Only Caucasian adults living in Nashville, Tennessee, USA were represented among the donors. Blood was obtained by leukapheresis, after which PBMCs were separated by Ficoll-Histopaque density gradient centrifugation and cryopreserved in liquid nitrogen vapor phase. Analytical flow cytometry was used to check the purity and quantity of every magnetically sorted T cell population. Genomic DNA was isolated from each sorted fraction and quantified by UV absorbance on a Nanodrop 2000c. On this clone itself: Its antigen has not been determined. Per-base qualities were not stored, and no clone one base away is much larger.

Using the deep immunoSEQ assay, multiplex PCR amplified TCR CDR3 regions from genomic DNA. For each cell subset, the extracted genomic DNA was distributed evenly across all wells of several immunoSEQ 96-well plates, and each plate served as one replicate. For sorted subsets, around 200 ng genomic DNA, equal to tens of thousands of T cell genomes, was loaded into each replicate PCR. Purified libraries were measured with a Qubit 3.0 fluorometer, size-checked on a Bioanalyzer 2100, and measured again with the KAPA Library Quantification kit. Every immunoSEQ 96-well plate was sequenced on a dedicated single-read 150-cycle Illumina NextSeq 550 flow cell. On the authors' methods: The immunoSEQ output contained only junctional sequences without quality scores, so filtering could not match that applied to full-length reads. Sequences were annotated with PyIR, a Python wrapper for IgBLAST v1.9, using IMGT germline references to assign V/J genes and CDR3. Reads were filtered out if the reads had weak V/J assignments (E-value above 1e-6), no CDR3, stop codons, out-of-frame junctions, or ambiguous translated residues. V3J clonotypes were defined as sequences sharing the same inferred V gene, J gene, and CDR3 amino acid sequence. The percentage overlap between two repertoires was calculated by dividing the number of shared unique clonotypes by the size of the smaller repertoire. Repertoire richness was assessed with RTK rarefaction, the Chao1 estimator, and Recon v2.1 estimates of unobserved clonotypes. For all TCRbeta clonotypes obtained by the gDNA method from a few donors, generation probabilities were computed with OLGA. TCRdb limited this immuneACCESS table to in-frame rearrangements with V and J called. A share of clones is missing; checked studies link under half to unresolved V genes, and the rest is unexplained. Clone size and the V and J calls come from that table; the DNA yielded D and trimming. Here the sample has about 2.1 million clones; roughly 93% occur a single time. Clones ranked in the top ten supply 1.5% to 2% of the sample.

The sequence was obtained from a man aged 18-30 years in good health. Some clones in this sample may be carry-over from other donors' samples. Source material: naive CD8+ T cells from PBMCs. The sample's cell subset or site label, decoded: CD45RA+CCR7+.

The nucleotide sequence reads TGTGCCAGCAGTTTAACGCCGGGGGTTGGCGAGCAGTACTTC. The resulting protein is CASSLTPGVGEQYF. Here the chain combines TRBV28 and TRBJ2-7, with TRBD2 perhaps the D gene, on 6 matching bases. Taken from the germline V gene, the CDR1 and CDR2 loops are MDHEN and SYDVKM. The germline ends are 14 bases apart after V is trimmed by 2 bases and J by 6 bases. Spanning cysteine to phenylalanine, the CDR3 consists of 14 amino acids. CDR3 DNA only is kept here, 42 bases in frame from base 1. With the portions outside the CDR3 filled from the reference TRBV28 and TRBJ2-7 genes, the complete variable region becomes DVKVTQSSRYLVKRTGEKVFLECVQDMDHENMFWYRQDPGLGLRLIYFSYDVKMKEKGDIPEGYSVSREKKERFSLILESASTNQTSMYLCASSLTPGVGEQYFGPGTRLTVT.